This note documents a single TCR beta chain sequence. This sample stems from a study of blood T cell repertoires in COVID-19. This CDR3 contains 14 residues. Per the germline V gene, CDR1 is SGHTA and CDR2 is FQGNSA. Trimming took off 4 bases at V and 0 bases at J, with 9 bases between the two ends. In the original processing: Reference gene primer amplification in the assay estimated nucleated cell counts. The repertoire was sequenced with immunoSEQ multiplex PCR; TCRdb's copy has only in-frame clones and lacks some. The DNA was the basis for D and trimming; V, J and clone size are from that table. Among about 70,000 clones, 89% were seen once, and the ten largest hold 8.2%.

Sequenced input: peripheral blood. The chain has TRBV7-2 and TRBJ1-1; D remains ambiguous. This sequence was found in a man aged 50 or older with active COVID-19. CDR3 residues: CASSYQVVNTEAFF. The CDR3 DNA reads as TGTGCCAGCAGCTATCAGGTTGTGAACACTGAAGCTTTCTTT.